The T cell receptor beta chain described here comes from a study of CD8 T cells in Susac syndrome. Reverse transcription used roughly 0.5 to 1 ug RNA and random hexamers. Coverage of TCR beta CDR3 amplification by immunoSEQ multiplex PCR extended to 54 Vbeta and 13 Jbeta. TCRdb fed the immunoSEQ multiplex PCR reads into MiXCR, producing one record per CDR3 protein. This table holds roughly 200,000 distinct CDR3 sequences, approximately 95% found once. The V gene lost 3 bases and the J gene lost 5 bases, with 8 bases spanning the gap. The germline CDR1 and CDR2 sequences are LNHDA and SQIVND (reference sequence). CDR3 size: 13 residues. The sequenced target, TCR beta, came from blood CD8+ and CD4+ T cells.

V gene TRBV19 combines with J gene TRBJ2-1; no firm D call. Sequences were obtained from CD4+ T cells from PBMCs. The TCR sequence derives from a human donor in good health. The CDR3 is CASSISVNNEQFF. CDR3 in DNA: TGTGCCAGTAGTATCTCCGTTAACAATGAGCAGTTCTTC.